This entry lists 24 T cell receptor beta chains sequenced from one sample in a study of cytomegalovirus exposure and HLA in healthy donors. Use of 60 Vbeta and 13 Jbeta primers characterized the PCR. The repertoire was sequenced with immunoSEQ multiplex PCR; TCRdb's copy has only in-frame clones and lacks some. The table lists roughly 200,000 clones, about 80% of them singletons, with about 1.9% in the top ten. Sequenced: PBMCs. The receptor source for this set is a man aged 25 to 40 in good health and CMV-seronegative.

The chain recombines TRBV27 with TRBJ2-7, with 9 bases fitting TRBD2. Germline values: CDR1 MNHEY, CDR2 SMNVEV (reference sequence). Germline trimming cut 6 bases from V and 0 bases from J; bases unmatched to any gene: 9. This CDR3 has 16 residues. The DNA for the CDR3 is TGTGCCAGCAGAGGGTTTGCTAGCGGGGTCTCCTACGAGCAGTACTTC. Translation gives CASRGFASGVSYEQYF.

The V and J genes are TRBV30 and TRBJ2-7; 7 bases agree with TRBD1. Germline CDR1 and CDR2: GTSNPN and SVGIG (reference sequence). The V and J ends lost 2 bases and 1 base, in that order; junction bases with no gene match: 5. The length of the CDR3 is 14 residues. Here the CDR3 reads CAWSMQTGSYEQYF. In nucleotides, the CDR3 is TGTGCCTGGAGTATGCAGACAGGGTCCTACGAGCAGTACTTC.

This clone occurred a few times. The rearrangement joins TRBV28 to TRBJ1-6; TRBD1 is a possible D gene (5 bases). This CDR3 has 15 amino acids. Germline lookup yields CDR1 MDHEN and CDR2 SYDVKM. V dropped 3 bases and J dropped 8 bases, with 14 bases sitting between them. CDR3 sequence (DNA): TGTGCCAGCAGTTTCCCAGGGATCAATTATTCACCCCTCCACTTT. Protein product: CASSFPGINYSPLHF.

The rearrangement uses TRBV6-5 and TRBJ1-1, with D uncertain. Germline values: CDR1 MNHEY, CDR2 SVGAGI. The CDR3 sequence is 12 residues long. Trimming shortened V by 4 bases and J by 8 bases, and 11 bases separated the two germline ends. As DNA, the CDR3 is TGTGCCAGCAGTTCCCCCCCACGGGAAGCTTTCTTT. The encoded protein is CASSSPPREAFF.

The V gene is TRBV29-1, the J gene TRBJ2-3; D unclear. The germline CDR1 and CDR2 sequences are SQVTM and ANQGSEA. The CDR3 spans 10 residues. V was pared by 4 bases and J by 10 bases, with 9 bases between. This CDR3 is CSVASGAQYF. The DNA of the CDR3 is TGCAGCGTTGCTAGTGGCGCGCAGTATTTT.

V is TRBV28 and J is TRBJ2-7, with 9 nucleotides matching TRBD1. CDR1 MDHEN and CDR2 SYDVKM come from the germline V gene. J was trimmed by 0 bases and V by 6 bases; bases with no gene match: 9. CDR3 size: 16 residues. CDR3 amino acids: CASRANGQGISYEQYF. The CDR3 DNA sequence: TGTGCCAGCAGGGCAAACGGACAGGGGATCTCCTACGAGCAGTACTTC.

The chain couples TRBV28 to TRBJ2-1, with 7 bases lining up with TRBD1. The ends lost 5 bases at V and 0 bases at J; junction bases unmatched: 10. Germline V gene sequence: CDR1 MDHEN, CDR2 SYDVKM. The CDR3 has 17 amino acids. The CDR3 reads CASSMSTGLSSYNEQFF. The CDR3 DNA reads TGTGCCAGCAGTATGTCGACAGGGCTAAGCTCCTACAATGAGCAGTTCTTC.

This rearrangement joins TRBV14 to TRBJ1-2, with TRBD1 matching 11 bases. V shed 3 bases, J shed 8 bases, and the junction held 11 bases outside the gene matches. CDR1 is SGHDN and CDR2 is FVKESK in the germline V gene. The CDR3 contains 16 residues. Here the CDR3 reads CASSQTRGTGGRGYTF. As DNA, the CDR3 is TGTGCCAGCAGCCAGACACGGGGGACAGGGGGAAGAGGCTACACCTTC.

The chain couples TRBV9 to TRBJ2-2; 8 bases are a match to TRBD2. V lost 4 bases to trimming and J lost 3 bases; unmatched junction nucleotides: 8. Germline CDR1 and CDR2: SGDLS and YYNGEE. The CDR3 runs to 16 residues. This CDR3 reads CASSPTGLAYTGELFF. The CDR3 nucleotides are TGTGCCAGCAGCCCAACCGGACTAGCTTACACCGGGGAGCTGTTTTTT. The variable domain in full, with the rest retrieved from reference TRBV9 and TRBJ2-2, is DSGVTQTPKHLITATGQRVTLRCSPRSGDLSVYWYQQSLDQGLQFLIQYYNGEERAKGNILERFSAQQFPDLHSELNLSSLELGDSALYFCASSPTGLAYTGELFFGEGSRLTVL.

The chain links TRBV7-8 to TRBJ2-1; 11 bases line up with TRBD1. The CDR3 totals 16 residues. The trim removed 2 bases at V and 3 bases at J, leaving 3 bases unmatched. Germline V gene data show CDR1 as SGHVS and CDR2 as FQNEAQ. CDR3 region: CASSLRDRGFYNEQFF. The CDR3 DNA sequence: TGTGCCAGCAGCTTAAGGGACAGGGGGTTCTACAATGAGCAGTTCTTC.

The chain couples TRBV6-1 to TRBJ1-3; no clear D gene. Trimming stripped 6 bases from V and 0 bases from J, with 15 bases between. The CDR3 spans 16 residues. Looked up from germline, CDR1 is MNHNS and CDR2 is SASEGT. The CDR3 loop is CASRETDSNSGNTIYF. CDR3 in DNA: TGTGCCAGCAGAGAAACTGACTCGAACTCTGGAAACACCATATATTTT.

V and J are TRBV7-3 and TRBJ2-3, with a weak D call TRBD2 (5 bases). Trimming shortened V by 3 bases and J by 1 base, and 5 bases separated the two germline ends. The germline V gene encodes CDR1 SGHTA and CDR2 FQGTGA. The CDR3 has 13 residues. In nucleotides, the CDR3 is TGTGCCAGCAGCTTCGGGGGCACAGATACGCAGTATTTT. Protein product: CASSFGGTDTQYF.

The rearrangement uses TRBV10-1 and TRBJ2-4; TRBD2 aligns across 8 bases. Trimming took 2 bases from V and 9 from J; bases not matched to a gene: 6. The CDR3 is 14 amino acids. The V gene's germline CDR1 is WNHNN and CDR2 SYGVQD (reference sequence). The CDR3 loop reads CASSETGGSGIQYF. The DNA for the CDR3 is TGCGCCAGCAGTGAGACGGGGGGGAGCGGCATTCAGTACTTC.

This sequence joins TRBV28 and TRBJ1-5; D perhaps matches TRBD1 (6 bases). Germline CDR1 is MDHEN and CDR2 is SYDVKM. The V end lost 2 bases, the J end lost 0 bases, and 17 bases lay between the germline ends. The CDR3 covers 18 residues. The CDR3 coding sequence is TGTGCCAGCAGTTTAACAGGGAATCCCGTTTATAGCAATCAGCCCCAGCATTTT. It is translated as CASSLTGNPVYSNQPQHF.

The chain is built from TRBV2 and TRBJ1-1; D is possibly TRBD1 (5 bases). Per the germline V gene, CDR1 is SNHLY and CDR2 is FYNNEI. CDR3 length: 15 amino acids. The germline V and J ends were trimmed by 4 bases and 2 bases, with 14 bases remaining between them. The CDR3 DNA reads TGTGCCAGCAGTGCCCTCGGCAGGGCTAACACTGAAGCTTTCTTT. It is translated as CASSALGRANTEAFF.

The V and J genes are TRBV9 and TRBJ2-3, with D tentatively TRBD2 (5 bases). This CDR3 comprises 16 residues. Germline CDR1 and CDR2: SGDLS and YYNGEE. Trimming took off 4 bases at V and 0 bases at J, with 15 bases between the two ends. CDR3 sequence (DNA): TGTGCCAGCAGCCCCCTTAGCGTTCCTAGCACAGATACGCAGTATTTT. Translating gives CASSPLSVPSTDTQYF.

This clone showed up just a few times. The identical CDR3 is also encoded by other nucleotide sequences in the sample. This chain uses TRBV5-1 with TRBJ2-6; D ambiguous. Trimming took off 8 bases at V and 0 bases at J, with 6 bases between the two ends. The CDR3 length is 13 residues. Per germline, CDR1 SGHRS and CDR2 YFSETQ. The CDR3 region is CASTGSGANVLTF. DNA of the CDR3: TGCGCCAGTACTGGCTCTGGGGCCAACGTCCTGACTTTC.

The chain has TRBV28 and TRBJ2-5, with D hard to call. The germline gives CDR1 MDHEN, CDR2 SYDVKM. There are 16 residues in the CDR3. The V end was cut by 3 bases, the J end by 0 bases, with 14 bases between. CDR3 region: CASSFYRRLDQETQYF. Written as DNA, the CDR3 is TGTGCCAGCAGTTTTTACAGACGTTTAGACCAAGAGACCCAGTACTTC.

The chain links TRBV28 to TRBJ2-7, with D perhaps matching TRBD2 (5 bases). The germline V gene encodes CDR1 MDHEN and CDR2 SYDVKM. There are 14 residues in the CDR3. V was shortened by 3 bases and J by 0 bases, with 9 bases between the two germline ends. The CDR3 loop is CASSFHGDSYEQYF. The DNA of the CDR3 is TGTGCCAGCAGTTTTCACGGGGACTCCTACGAGCAGTACTTC. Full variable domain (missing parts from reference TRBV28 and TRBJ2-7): DVKVTQSSRYLVKRTGEKVFLECVQDMDHENMFWYRQDPGLGLRLIYFSYDVKMKEKGDIPEGYSVSREKKERFSLILESASTNQTSMYLCASSFHGDSYEQYFGPGTRLTVT.

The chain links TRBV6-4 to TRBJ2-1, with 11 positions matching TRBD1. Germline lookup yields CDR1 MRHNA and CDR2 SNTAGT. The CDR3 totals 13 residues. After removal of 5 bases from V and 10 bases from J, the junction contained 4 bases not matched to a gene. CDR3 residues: CASSRTGGWEQFF. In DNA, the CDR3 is TGTGCCAGCAGTCGGACAGGGGGCTGGGAGCAGTTCTTC.

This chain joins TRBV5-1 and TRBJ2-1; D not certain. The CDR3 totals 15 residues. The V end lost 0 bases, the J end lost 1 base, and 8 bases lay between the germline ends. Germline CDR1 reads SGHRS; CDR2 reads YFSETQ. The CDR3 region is CASSLGSPSYNEQFF. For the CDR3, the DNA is TGCGCCAGCAGCTTGGGCAGTCCTTCCTACAATGAGCAGTTCTTC.

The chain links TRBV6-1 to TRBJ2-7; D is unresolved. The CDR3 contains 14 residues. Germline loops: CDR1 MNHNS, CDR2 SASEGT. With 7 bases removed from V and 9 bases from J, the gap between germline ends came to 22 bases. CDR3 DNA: TGTGCCAGCACCCCCAGGCAGCTATACGGAACGCAGTACTTC. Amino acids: CASTPRQLYGTQYF.

The DNA of the CDR3 is TGCGCCAGCAGCAACAAGGGACAGATGAACACTGAAGCTTTCTTT. It translates to CASSNKGQMNTEAFF. The J gene is TRBJ1-1, the V gene TRBV5-1; 7 bases agree with TRBD1. CDR3 length: 15 amino acids. The V segment lost 4 bases and the J segment 0 bases; nucleotides outside the gene matches: 6. Germline assignment: CDR1 SGHRS and CDR2 YFSETQ. The whole variable domain, filled in from reference TRBV5-1 and TRBJ1-1, reads KAGVTQTPRYLIKTRGQQVTLSCSPISGHRSVSWYQQTPGQGLQFLFEYFSETQRNKGNFPGRFSGRQFSNSRSEMNVSTLELGDSALYLCASSNKGQMNTEAFFGQGTRLTVV.

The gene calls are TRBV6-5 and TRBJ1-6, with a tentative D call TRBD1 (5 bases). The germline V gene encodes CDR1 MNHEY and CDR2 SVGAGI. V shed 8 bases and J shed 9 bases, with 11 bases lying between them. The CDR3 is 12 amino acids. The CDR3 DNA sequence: TGTGCCAGCGCTTCCAGGGCTTCACCCCTCCACTTT. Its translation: CASASRASPLHF.